This entry concerns a single T cell receptor beta chain. The antigen remains unidentified. These data originate in a study of T cell responses to AZD1222 COVID-19 vaccine. Overall study results and limits: Recipients of two AZD1222 doses showed rising Spike-specific TCR breadth and depth. In all cases, repertoires were sampled only after the peak T cell response.

Unmatched junction bases numbered 13, after V lost 0 bases and J lost 6 bases. Germline assignment: CDR1 SGHRS and CDR2 YFSETQ. There are 17 residues in the CDR3. Method: immunoSEQ multiplex PCR; TCRdb's copy keeps in-frame clones and lacks some. The sample holds tens of thousands of clones; 75% to 95% are singletons and the top ten take roughly 8%. The starting material was peripheral blood, obtained 28 days after the second AZD1222 dose. This clonotype originated in an adult who received the AZD1222 COVID-19 vaccine. The rearrangement links TRBV5-1 to TRBJ2-7; TRBD2 aligns across 9 bases. CDR3 in amino acids: CASSLAGSGSIYVEQYF. The CDR3 DNA is TGCGCCAGCAGCTTGGCTGGTAGCGGGAGTATCTACGTCGAGCAGTACTTC.